This is a list of T cell receptor beta chains from one sample in a study of cytomegalovirus exposure and HLA in healthy donors. Assay used: immunoSEQ multiplex PCR; TCRdb lists only in-frame clones, some missing. The repertoire includes about 55,000 clones, 77% of them detected once, and around 2.4% sits in the top ten. The sequenced material came from PBMCs. The receptors were sampled from a female donor in good health and CMV-seronegative. Each CDR3 is given with its conserved first and last residue. D genes are given only for firm matches. Clone size appears in some rows only: once, few, many, or a class for an expanded clone.

v_gene	d_gene	abundance	j_gene	CDR3aa	CDR3nt
TRBV6-6	.	.	TRBJ2-7	CASSYDRTYEQYF	TGTGCCAGCAGTTACGACAGAACCTACGAGCAGTACTTC
TRBV6-5	.	few	TRBJ2-1	CASSRAGIDNNEQFF	TGTGCCAGCAGCCGCGCGGGTATCGATAACAATGAGCAGTTCTTC
TRBV7-3	TRBD1	.	TRBJ2-7	CASSPTGGAYEQYF	TGTGCCAGCAGCCCCACAGGGGGCGCTTACGAGCAGTACTTC
TRBV6-1	TRBD1	.	TRBJ1-2	CASSEGTGIYGYTF	TGTGCCAGCAGTGAGGGGACAGGCATCTATGGCTACACCTTC
TRBV6-1	.	once	TRBJ1-2	CASSALDRLYGYTF	TGTGCCAGCAGTGCCCTGGACAGACTTTATGGCTACACCTTC
TRBV5-1	.	.	TRBJ2-1	CASSLDGTPPVWQFF	TGCGCCAGCAGCTTGGATGGGACACCCCCTGTGTGGCAGTTCTTC
TRBV6-6	TRBD2	.	TRBJ2-1	CASQVGLAANYNEQFF	TGTGCCAGCCAGGTGGGACTAGCGGCTAACTACAATGAGCAGTTCTTC
TRBV28	TRBD1	few	TRBJ1-4	CASSPSLRGQANEKLFF	TGTGCCAGCAGCCCCTCACTCAGGGGGCAGGCTAATGAAAAACTGTTTTTT
TRBV6-1	.	.	TRBJ1-5	CASSLTGFSNQPQHF	TGTGCCAGCAGCCTTACAGGGTTCAGCAATCAGCCCCAGCATTTT
TRBV6-1	.	.	TRBJ1-4	CACSEEQQGPNEKLFF	TGTGCCTGCAGTGAAGAACAACAGGGTCCGAATGAAAAACTGTTTTTT
TRBV9	.	.	TRBJ2-2	CASSVGSSPNTGELFF	TGTGCCAGCAGCGTAGGATCTAGCCCAAACACCGGGGAGCTGTTTTTT
TRBV6-5	TRBD1	.	TRBJ1-4	CASTGTGVEKLFF	TGTGCCAGCACCGGGACAGGGGTTGAAAAACTGTTTTTT
TRBV28	.	.	TRBJ2-7	CASSFGQGGYEQYF	TGTGCCAGCAGTTTTGGGCAGGGGGGCTACGAGCAGTACTTC
TRBV14	.	.	TRBJ1-2	CASSPLDAGRYGYTF	TGTGCCAGCAGCCCACTCGATGCAGGGAGGTATGGCTACACCTTC
TRBV5-8	TRBD1	.	TRBJ2-1	CASSLTGTALVEFF	TGTGCCAGCAGCTTGACCGGGACAGCCCTGGTAGAGTTCTTC
TRBV27	TRBD2	once	TRBJ2-1	CASSWGTSGRNEQFF	TGTGCCAGCAGTTGGGGGACTAGCGGGAGGAATGAGCAGTTCTTC
TRBV7-5	.	.	TRBJ2-7	CARSLRGPNDEQYF	TGTGCCAGAAGCTTACGAGGGCCCAATGACGAGCAGTACTTC
TRBV14	.	once	TRBJ2-5	CASSLGGGHPEQYF	TGTGCCAGCAGCCTAGGGGGAGGGCACCCAGAGCAGTACTTC